This T cell receptor beta chain was captured in a study of T cell responses to AZD1222 COVID-19 vaccine. The germline V gene encodes CDR1 KGHDR and CDR2 SFDVKD. The CDR3 contains 19 residues. The ends were cut back, 0 bases at V and 0 bases at J, with 17 bases in the middle. Assay: immunoSEQ multiplex PCR; the TCRdb copy retains only in-frame clones and omits some. The sample includes roughly 150,000 clones, about 92% seen only once; the top ten take about 6%. V and J are TRBV24-1 and TRBJ2-1; D uncertain. The TCR originated in an adult who received the AZD1222 COVID-19 vaccine. The sample consisted of peripheral blood, taken 28 days after the second AZD1222 dose. In DNA form, the CDR3 reads TGTGCCACCAGTGATTTGAGGGTGTTCACCCGGAGCTCCTACAATGAGCAGTTCTTC. Amino acids: CATSDLRVFTRSSYNEQFF.